The source of this T cell receptor (beta chain) is a study of T cells in Graves' hyperthyroidism and ophthalmopathy. This clonotype was seen only a few times. RNA transcripts gave rise to amplified TCR beta CDR3 regions. The TCR CDR3 first-round RT-PCR relied on the HTBI primer set. TCRdb reprocessed the multiplex PCR reads via MiXCR and lists one record per CDR3 protein. The sample has 500,000 or so distinct CDR3 sequences, over 15% seen once. This clonotype was sampled from a woman between 18 and 29 years old with Graves' ophthalmopathy. The specimen sequenced was blood.

The CDR3 region has the DNA TGTGCCAGCAGTTTTGGAGGGGGCCTAAGGGGCTACACCTTC. Translation gives CASSFGGGLRGYTF. The gene calls are TRBV27 and TRBJ1-2; 7 bases map to TRBD1. Trimming at V came to 3 bases and at J to 8 bases, leaving 9 bases not matched to a gene. This CDR3 has 14 residues. In germline, CDR1 is MNHEY, CDR2 SMNVEV (reference sequence).